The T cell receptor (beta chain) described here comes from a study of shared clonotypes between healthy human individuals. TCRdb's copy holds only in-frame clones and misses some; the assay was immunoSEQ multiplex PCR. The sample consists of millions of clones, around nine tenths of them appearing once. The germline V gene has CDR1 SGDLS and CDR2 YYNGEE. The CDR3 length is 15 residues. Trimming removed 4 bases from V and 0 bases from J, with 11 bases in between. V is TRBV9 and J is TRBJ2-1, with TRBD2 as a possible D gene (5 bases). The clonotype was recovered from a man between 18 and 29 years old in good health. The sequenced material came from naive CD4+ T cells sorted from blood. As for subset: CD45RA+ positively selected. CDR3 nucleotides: TGTGCCAGCAGCCCCCTCGGGGTCTCCTACAATGAGCAGTTCTTC. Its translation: CASSPLGVSYNEQFF.